Listed below are T cell receptor beta chains from one sample, sequenced in a study of T cell responses to AZD1222 COVID-19 vaccine. Profiling relied on immunoSEQ multiplex PCR, and the TCRdb table lists in-frame clones only, not all of them. There are about 180,000 clones in the sample; roughly 88% occur only once, and about 7.2% lies in the top ten. Sequenced here: peripheral blood, sampled on day 0 of AZD1222 vaccination. These receptors originate from an adult in good health. The CDR3 runs from the conserved cysteine through the conserved F or W. Fields, in order: clone size, V gene, D gene, J gene, CDR3 DNA, CDR3 protein. The D gene is left open where the match is weak. Size is omitted from some rows. Given values are once, few, many or a class for expanded clones.

.	TRBV11-2	.	TRBJ2-2	TGTGCCAGCAGCTTGTCAATCCCCAGGGCGAGGACCGGGGAGCTGTTTTTT	CASSLSIPRARTGELFF
.	TRBV6-1	.	TRBJ2-2	TGTGCCAGCAGTGAAGGGGGATGGACGGGCATCAGCACCGGGGAGCTGTTTTTT	CASSEGGWTGISTGELFF
.	TRBV7-6	TRBD1	TRBJ2-5	TGTGCCAGCAGAAAGACAGGGGGCGTAGAGACCCAGTACTTC	CASRKTGGVETQYF
.	TRBV30	.	TRBJ2-1	TGTGCCTGGAGTACGTGCTGGGGGACCGTGTGTGAGCAGTTCTTC	CAWSTCWGTVCEQFF
.	TRBV4-3	TRBD2	TRBJ2-1	TGCGCCAGCAGCCAAGATGGGACTAGCGGGGGGCTCTACAATGAGCAGTTCTTC	CASSQDGTSGGLYNEQFF
.	TRBV5-1	.	TRBJ1-2	TGCGCCAGCAGAGGAAGGGGCCCGAGGAGTGGCTACACCTTC	CASRGRGPRSGYTF
.	TRBV9	.	TRBJ1-2	TGTGCCAGCAGCCTAGAGGGGAATGTATTGGGCTACACCTTC	CASSLEGNVLGYTF
.	TRBV2	TRBD2	TRBJ2-5	TGTGCCAGCAGTACCCTAGCGGTACAAGAGACCCAGTACTTC	CASSTLAVQETQYF
.	TRBV29-1	TRBD1	TRBJ1-4	TGCAGCGTCCAATTGGGGACAGCAACTAATGAAAAACTGTTTTTT	CSVQLGTATNEKLFF
.	TRBV3-1/TRBV3-2	.	TRBJ1-1	TGTGCCAGCAGCCTAGGTCATAAAGCTTTCTTT	CASSLGHKAFF
.	TRBV4-2	TRBD2	TRBJ2-3	TGTGCCAGCAGCCCCCACCTAGCGGGGGGCCCAGATACGCAGTATTTT	CASSPHLAGGPDTQYF
.	TRBV5-5	.	TRBJ1-5	TGTGCCAGCAGCTTCGGTAGCAATCAGCCCCAGCATTTT	CASSFGSNQPQHF
.	TRBV11-3	TRBD2	TRBJ2-1	TGTGCCAGCAGCTTATGGCGGGGGGAGGGTGAGCAGTTCTTC	CASSLWRGEGEQFF
.	TRBV5-1	.	TRBJ1-4	TGCGCCAGCAGCTTGGCGGGGCAGGATAATGAAAAACTGTTTTTT	CASSLAGQDNEKLFF
.	TRBV7-3	.	TRBJ1-1	TGTGCCAGCAGCTCGGGGGGGAACACTGAAGCTTTCTTT	CASSSGGNTEAFF
.	TRBV5-1	TRBD1	TRBJ2-1	TGCGCCAGCAGCCAGACAGGGTACAATGAGCAGTTCTTC	CASSQTGYNEQFF
once	TRBV6-2/TRBV6-3	TRBD2	TRBJ2-1	TGTGCCAGCAGTAAAGCGGGGACTTACAATGAGCAGTTCTTC	CASSKAGTYNEQFF
once	TRBV9	.	TRBJ1-1	TGTGCCAGCAGTACCGGGGTGAACACTGAAGCTTTCTTT	CASSTGVNTEAFF
.	TRBV6-2/TRBV6-3	.	TRBJ1-2	TGTGCCAGCAGTTACTCCACAGGAGGGGGACCTTATGGCTACACCTTC	CASSYSTGGGPYGYTF
.	TRBV4-1	.	TRBJ1-2	TGCGCCAGCAGCCAAGAGGGGAGGGATGCGGATGGCTACACCTTC	CASSQEGRDADGYTF
.	TRBV9	.	TRBJ2-3	TGTGCCAGCAGCGGAGGAACGCCCAGCCTCCCGCAGTATTTT	CASSGGTPSLPQYF
.	TRBV1	.	TRBJ2-7	TGCACCAGCCCCAAGCAGTACTTC	CTSPKQYF
once	TRBV30	.	TRBJ1-2	TGTGCCTGGAGTGTAGGCCTTGGACAAGGCTATGGCTACACCTTC	CAWSVGLGQGYGYTF
.	TRBV19	TRBD1	TRBJ1-2	TGTGCCAGTAGTATCCCAGGGGGCGACGGCTACACCTTC	CASSIPGGDGYTF
.	TRBV5-4	TRBD2	TRBJ2-1	TGTGCCAGCAGCTCGCTAGCGGGGGGAAATGAGCAGTTCTTC	CASSSLAGGNEQFF
few	TRBV12-3/TRBV12-4	.	TRBJ1-5	TGTGCCAGCAGTATGGGGGGTCAGCCCCAGCATTTT	CASSMGGQPQHF
.	TRBV5-1	.	TRBJ1-1	TGCGCCAGCAGCCCCCTCCCCGCGAACACTGAAGCTTTCTTT	CASSPLPANTEAFF